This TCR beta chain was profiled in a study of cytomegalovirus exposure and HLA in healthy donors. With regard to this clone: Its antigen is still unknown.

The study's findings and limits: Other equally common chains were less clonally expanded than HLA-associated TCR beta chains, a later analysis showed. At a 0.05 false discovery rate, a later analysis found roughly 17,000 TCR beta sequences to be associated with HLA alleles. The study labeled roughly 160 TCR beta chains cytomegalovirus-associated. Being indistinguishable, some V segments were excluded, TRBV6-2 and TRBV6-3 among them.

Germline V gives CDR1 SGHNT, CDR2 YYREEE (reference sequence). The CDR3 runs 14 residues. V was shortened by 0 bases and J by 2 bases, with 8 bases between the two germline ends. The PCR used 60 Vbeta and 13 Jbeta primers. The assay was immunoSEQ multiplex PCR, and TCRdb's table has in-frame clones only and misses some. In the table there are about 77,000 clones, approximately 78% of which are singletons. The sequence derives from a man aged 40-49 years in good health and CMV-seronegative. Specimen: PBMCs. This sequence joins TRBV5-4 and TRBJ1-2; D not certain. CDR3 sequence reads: CASSLGPGNYGYTF. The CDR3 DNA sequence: TGTGCCAGCAGCTTGGGGCCAGGCAACTATGGCTACACCTTC.